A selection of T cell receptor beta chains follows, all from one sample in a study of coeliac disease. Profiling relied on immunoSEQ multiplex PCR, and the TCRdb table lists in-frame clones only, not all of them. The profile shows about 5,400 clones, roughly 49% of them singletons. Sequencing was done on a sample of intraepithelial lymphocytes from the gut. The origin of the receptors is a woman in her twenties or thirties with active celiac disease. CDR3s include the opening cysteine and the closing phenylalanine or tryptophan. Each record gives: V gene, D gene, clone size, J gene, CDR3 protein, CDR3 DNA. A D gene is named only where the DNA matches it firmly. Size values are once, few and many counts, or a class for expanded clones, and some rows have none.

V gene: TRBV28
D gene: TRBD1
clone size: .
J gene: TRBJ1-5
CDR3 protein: CASSFPLTGGFQPQHF
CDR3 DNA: TGTGCCAGCAGTTTCCCCCTAACAGGGGGATTTCAGCCCCAGCATTTT

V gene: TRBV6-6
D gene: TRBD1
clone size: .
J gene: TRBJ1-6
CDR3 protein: CASSYLGQDNSPLHF
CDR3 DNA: TGTGCCAGCAGTTACCTGGGACAGGATAATTCACCCCTCCACTTT

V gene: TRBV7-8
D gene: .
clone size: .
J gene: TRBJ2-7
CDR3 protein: CASSLAEGAYSYEQYF
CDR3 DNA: TGTGCCAGCAGCTTGGCGGAGGGCGCTTACTCCTACGAGCAGTACTTC

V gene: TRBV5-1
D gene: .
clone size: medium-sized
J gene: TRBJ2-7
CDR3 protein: CASSVAGQLGYEQYF
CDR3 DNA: TGCGCCAGCAGCGTCGCGGGACAGCTTGGCTACGAGCAGTACTTC

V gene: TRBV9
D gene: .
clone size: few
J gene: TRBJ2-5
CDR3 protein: CASSGGGGSGETQYF
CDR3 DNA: TGTGCCAGCAGCGGCGGTGGGGGGTCAGGGGAGACCCAGTACTTC

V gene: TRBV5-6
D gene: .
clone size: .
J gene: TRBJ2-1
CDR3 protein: CASSLPGYGAYNEQFF
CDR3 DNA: TGTGCCAGCAGCTTACCGGGATACGGGGCCTACAATGAGCAGTTCTTC

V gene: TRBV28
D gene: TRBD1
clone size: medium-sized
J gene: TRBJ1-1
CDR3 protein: CASRSGTGARKGAFF
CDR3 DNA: TGTGCCAGCAGGTCCGGGACAGGGGCCAGAAAGGGAGCTTTCTTT

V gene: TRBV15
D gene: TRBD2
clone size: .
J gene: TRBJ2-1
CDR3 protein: CATSFGLVEYEQFF
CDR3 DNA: TGCGCCACCAGCTTCGGACTAGTAGAGTATGAGCAGTTCTTC

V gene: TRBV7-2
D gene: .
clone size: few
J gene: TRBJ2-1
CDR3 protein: CASSWGVERIYNEQFF
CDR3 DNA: TGTGCCAGCAGCTGGGGGGTAGAGCGTATCTACAATGAGCAGTTCTTC

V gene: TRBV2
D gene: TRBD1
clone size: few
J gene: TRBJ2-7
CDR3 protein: CASDRDSYEQYF
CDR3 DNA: TGTGCCAGCGACAGGGACTCCTACGAGCAGTACTTC

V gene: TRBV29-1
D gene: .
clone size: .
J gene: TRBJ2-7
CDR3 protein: CSVEDNGDYEQYF
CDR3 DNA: TGCAGCGTTGAAGATAACGGGGACTACGAGCAGTACTTC

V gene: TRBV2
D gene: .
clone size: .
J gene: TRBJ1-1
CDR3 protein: CASSRDMNTEAFF
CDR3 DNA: TGTGCCAGCAGCAGGGATATGAACACTGAAGCTTTCTTT

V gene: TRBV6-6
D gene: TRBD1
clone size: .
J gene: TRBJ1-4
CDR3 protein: CASGQGLGEKLFF
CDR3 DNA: TGTGCCAGCGGACAGGGTTTAGGCGAAAAACTGTTTTTT

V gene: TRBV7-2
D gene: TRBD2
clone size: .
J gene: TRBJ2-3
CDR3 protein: CASSLRLAGMGDTQYF
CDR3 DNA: TGTGCCAGCAGCTTAAGGCTAGCGGGGATGGGAGATACGCAGTATTTT

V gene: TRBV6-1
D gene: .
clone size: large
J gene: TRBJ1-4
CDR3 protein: CASGPREKLFF
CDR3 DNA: TGTGCCAGCGGGCCCCGGGAAAAACTGTTTTTT

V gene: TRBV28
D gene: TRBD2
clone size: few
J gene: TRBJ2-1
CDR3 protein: CASSPQGTRYNEQFF
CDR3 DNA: TGTGCCAGCAGTCCCCAGGGGACTAGATACAATGAGCAGTTCTTC

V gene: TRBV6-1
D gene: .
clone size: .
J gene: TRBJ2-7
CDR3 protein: CASSEVTGDEQYF
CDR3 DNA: TGTGCCAGCAGTGAGGTTACAGGCGACGAGCAGTACTTC

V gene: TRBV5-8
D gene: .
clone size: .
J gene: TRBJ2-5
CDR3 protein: CASSHNRAQETQYF
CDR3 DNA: TGTGCCAGCAGCCATAACAGGGCGCAAGAGACCCAGTACTTC

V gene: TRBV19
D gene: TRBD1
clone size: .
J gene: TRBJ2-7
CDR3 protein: CASSKWDSPYEQYF
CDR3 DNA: TGTGCCAGTAGCAAGTGGGACAGCCCTTACGAGCAGTACTTC

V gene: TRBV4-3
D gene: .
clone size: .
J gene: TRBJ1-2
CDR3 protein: CASSYTQTIAYGYTF
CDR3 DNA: TGCGCCAGCAGCTACACTCAGACAATTGCCTATGGCTACACCTTC

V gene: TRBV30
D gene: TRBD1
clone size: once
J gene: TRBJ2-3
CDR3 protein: CAWSDRDRVVADTQYF
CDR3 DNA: TGTGCCTGGAGTGATAGGGACAGAGTCGTAGCAGATACGCAGTATTTT

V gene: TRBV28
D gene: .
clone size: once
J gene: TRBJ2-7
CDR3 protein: CASSPPERAVQYF
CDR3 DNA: TGTGCCAGCAGTCCTCCCGAGCGGGCAGTGCAGTACTTC

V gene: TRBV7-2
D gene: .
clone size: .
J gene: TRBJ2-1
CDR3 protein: CASSQTLGGVRQFF
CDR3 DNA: TGTGCCAGCAGCCAAACTCTAGGGGGAGTTCGGCAGTTCTTC

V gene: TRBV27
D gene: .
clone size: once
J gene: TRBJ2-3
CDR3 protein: CASSLRGRVTDTQYF
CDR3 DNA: TGTGCCAGCAGTTTAAGAGGCAGGGTCACAGATACGCAGTATTTT

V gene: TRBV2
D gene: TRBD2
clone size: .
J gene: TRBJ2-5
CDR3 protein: CASSGVAGGWETQYF
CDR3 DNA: TGTGCCAGCAGTGGGGTAGCGGGGGGGTGGGAGACCCAGTACTTC

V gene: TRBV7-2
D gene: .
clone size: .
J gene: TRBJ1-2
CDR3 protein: CASSLADPGYGYTF
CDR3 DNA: TGTGCCAGCAGCTTAGCAGATCCGGGATATGGCTACACCTTC

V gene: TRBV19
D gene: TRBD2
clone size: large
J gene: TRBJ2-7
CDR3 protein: CASSMSPSGSYEQYF
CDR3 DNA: TGTGCCAGTAGTATGAGTCCTAGCGGGAGCTACGAGCAGTACTTC

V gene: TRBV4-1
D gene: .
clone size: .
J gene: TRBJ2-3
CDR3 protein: CASSQGPVGGTQYF
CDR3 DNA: TGCGCCAGCAGCCAGGGTCCCGTAGGGGGTACGCAGTATTTT

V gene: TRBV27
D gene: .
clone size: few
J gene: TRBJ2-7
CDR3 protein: CASSFSSGYEQYF
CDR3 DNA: TGTGCCAGCAGTTTTTCTTCGGGCTACGAGCAGTACTTC